One and the same sample provided the 10 T cell receptor beta chains below, sequenced in a study of cytomegalovirus exposure and HLA in healthy donors. Researchers ran the PCR with 60 Vbeta and 13 Jbeta primers. Some clones are missing from TCRdb's copy, which holds only in-frame ones; the method was immunoSEQ multiplex PCR. The data contain 65,000 or so clones, around four fifths of them singletons. The sample was PBMCs. The receptor source for this set is a girl aged 10 to 17 in good health and CMV-seropositive.

The chain uses TRBV27 and TRBJ2-7; maybe TRBD1 (5 bases). The CDR3 is made up of 15 amino acids. Germline V gene data show CDR1 as MNHEY and CDR2 as SMNVEV (reference sequence). Trimming cost V 4 bases and J 5 bases, with 18 bases left between them. CDR3 sequence: CASSYRRTGEDEQYF. The CDR3 nucleotides are TGTGCCAGCAGTTATCGTCGCACAGGAGAGGACGAGCAGTACTTC.

The rearrangement uses TRBV15 and TRBJ2-7; 11 bases agree with TRBD2. The CDR3 spans 17 residues. Germline V gives CDR1 LNHNV, CDR2 YYDKDF (reference sequence). V trimming: 5 bases; J trimming: 4 bases; junction bases outside the gene matches: 13. CDR3 region: CATSLHPTSGIEYEQYF. DNA of the CDR3: TGTGCCACCAGCCTTCACCCGACTAGCGGGATTGAGTACGAGCAGTACTTC.

The genes are TRBV7-9 and TRBJ1-1, with D unclear. This CDR3 has 13 amino acids. Between the trimmed V and J ends, which lost 1 base and 5 bases, there was a span of 8 bases. Germline CDR1 and CDR2: SEHNR and FQNEAQ (reference sequence). In DNA, the CDR3 is TGTGCCAGCAGCTTAGAGGAGAGGACTGAAGCTTTCTTT. This gives the protein CASSLEERTEAFF.

CDR3 bases: TGCGCCAGCAGCAATACAGGGAACACCGGGGAGCTGTTTTTT. Amino acids: CASSNTGNTGELFF. The chain combines TRBV5-1 with TRBJ2-2; possible D gene TRBD1, 5 bases. The CDR3 has 14 residues. V lost 4 bases, J lost 1 base, and 8 bases lay in between. Germline CDR1 reads SGHRS; CDR2 reads YFSETQ.

The rearrangement uses TRBV6-5 and TRBJ2-4; maybe TRBD2 (7 bases). CDR1 is MNHEY and CDR2 is SVGAGI in the germline V gene. The ends were cut back, 7 bases at V and 1 base at J, with 14 bases in the middle. The CDR3 consists of 15 residues. CDR3 loop: CASTGGGRAKNIQYF. The CDR3 DNA is TGTGCCAGCACCGGCGGGGGCCGGGCCAAAAACATTCAGTACTTC.

The chain employs TRBV28 and TRBJ1-2; weak D call: TRBD1 (6 bases). The CDR3 consists of 13 residues. CDR1 MDHEN and CDR2 SYDVKM come from the germline V gene. V was trimmed by 5 bases and J by 7 bases, leaving 14 bases between them. CDR3 protein: CASSTGFLSGYTF. CDR3 in DNA: TGTGCCAGCAGTACAGGGTTCTTAAGTGGCTACACCTTC.

CDR3 region: CASSDRTGGTGELFF. The CDR3 DNA sequence: TGCGCCAGCAGTGACCGGACAGGGGGCACCGGGGAGCTGTTTTTT. This chain joins TRBV10-1 and TRBJ2-2, with TRBD1 matching over 10 bases. Unmatched junction bases numbered 2, after V lost 3 bases and J lost 4 bases. Germline CDR1 and CDR2: WNHNN and SYGVQD (reference sequence). The CDR3 spans 15 residues.

The chain is built from TRBV6-1 and TRBJ1-6, with D unresolved. The CDR3 is 14 amino acids. The V gene's germline CDR1 is MNHNS and CDR2 SASEGT. CDR3 sequence reads: CAVWSDLLNSPLHF. The CDR3 DNA is TGTGCGGTCTGGAGCGACTTGTTGAATTCACCCCTCCACTTT.

CDR3 sequence reads: CASSVHPSGVISEQYF. The CDR3 bases are TGTGCCAGCAGTGTTCATCCTAGCGGGGTTATAAGCGAGCAGTACTTC. The chain links TRBV6-1 to TRBJ2-7; 9 bases map to TRBD2. CDR3 length: 16 residues. Trimming took 4 bases from V and 6 from J; bases not matched to a gene: 13. The V gene's germline CDR1 is MNHNS and CDR2 SASEGT.

This clone appeared once. Here the CDR3 reads CASTPPLAGASYEQFF. CDR3 in DNA: TGTGCCAGCACCCCTCCGCTAGCGGGTGCTAGCTATGAGCAGTTCTTC. V usage is TRBV28 and J usage is TRBJ2-1, with 8 bases fitting TRBD2. From germline, CDR1 is MDHEN and CDR2 SYDVKM. The CDR3 totals 16 residues. The trim removed 7 bases at V and 8 bases at J, leaving 16 bases unmatched.